These 7 T cell receptor beta chains originate from one sample sequenced in a study of T-cell memory formation after mild COVID-19. MiXCR was run by TCRdb on the 5' RACE reads, yielding one entry per CDR3 protein. The sample consists of roughly 350,000 distinct CDR3 sequences, around 21% of them appearing once. What was sequenced was PBMCs or a T cell subset sorted from them (not recorded which). Receptors originate from an adult woman who had mild COVID-19 (a few samples of this study predate the infection). Cell type and time point are not known.

Regarding this clonotype: Germline is not matched at one junction end, which may reflect a read error. The chain uses TRBV11-2 and TRBJ2-7; 11 bases align to TRBD2. The CDR3 spans 13 residues. Germline V gene lookup returns CDR1 SGHAT and CDR2 FQNNGV. The CDR3: CASSLGTSGDPLF. The CDR3 nucleotides read TGTGCCAGCAGCCTAGGGACTAGCGGCGATCCACTCTTC.

This clonotype was seen ten or more times. This rearrangement joins TRBV6-1 to TRBJ1-5; maybe TRBD1 (5 bases). CDR1 is MNHNS, CDR2 SASEGT, per germline. Trimming removed 4 bases at V and 0 bases at J, with 13 bases between. This CDR3 has 16 amino acids. The CDR3 nucleotides read TGTGCCAGCAGTGGGGGGAAGGGCGCTAGCAATCAGCCCCAGCATTTT. Translated, it gives CASSGGKGASNQPQHF.

V is TRBV7-6 and J is TRBJ2-7; 7 bases line up with TRBD2. Trimming cost V 2 bases and J 6 bases; bases outside gene matches: 10. The CDR3 spans 15 residues. Germline-derived CDR1 and CDR2 are SGHVS and FNYEAQ. CDR3 sequence reads: CASSLSGGSRGEQYF. The DNA of the CDR3 is TGTGCCAGCAGCTTATCGGGCGGGAGCCGAGGCGAGCAGTACTTC.

The chain uses TRBV7-6 and TRBJ2-7; possible D gene TRBD1, 6 bases. The CDR3 has 15 amino acids. The ends were cut back, 0 bases at V and 5 bases at J, with 14 bases in the middle. Germline-derived CDR1 and CDR2 are SGHVS and FNYEAQ. The CDR3 loop is CASSLALRGSHEQYF. In DNA form, the CDR3 reads TGTGCCAGCAGCTTAGCGCTCAGGGGATCCCACGAGCAGTACTTC.

This clonotype was counted a few times. The chain employs TRBV12-3 or TRBV12-4 and TRBJ2-7; D uncertain. The CDR3 has 12 amino acids. Trimming took off 3 bases at V and 5 bases at J, with 8 bases between the two ends. The CDR3 protein is CASSFFSDEQYF. CDR3 coding DNA: TGTGCCAGCAGTTTCTTTTCCGACGAGCAGTACTTC.

The rearrangement joins TRBV6-5 to TRBJ1-2; D remains unclear. Looked up from germline, CDR1 is MNHEY and CDR2 is SVGAGI. CDR3 length equals 13 residues. V was clipped by 2 bases and J by 8 bases, with 12 bases between them. The CDR3 loop is CASSYRTAGGYTF. The CDR3 DNA reads as TGTGCCAGCAGTTACCGGACGGCGGGAGGCTACACCTTC.

This clonotype occurred a few times. The chain employs TRBV6-5 and TRBJ2-5; 7 bases agree with TRBD2. This CDR3 contains 14 residues. After removal of 10 bases from V and 2 bases from J, the junction contained 10 bases not matched to a gene. CDR1 and CDR2 from the germline V gene are MNHEY and SVGAGI. This CDR3 is CATQRDLSQETQYF. In DNA, the CDR3 is TGTGCCACCCAGCGGGACTTATCACAAGAGACCCAGTACTTC.